This note documents a single T cell receptor (beta chain) sequence. The antigen is unknown. A multiplex PCR was run with 60 Vbeta primers and 13 Jbeta primers. As handled by the study authors: In a later analysis, of roughly 83 million unique beta chains, roughly 11 million appeared in at least two donors. Using immunoSEQ multiplex PCR, the repertoire was profiled, and TCRdb retains in-frame clones only, with some absent. For V, J and clone size, that table is used; D and trimming come from the DNA. The sample holds some 150,000 clones, approximately 80% seen once. These data are taken from a study of cytomegalovirus exposure and HLA in healthy donors. The study, taken as a whole, reports: The study had only CMV serostatus as immune exposure information. The investigators catalogued 150 or so TCR beta chains as cytomegalovirus-associated.

The V end lost 3 bases, the J end lost 4 bases, and 6 bases lay between the germline ends. This CDR3 is built from 12 residues. From germline, CDR1 is LNHDA and CDR2 SQIVND (reference sequence). The V and J genes are TRBV19 and TRBJ1-2, with D uncertain. Sequencing was done on a sample of PBMCs. The receptor's source is a woman aged 18-30 years in good health and CMV-seronegative. Here the CDR3 DNA reads TGTGCCAGTAGTATCGAGCTCTATGGCTACACCTTC. Its translation is CASSIELYGYTF.